A selection of T cell receptor beta chains follows, all from one sample in a study of blood T cell repertoires in COVID-19. Profiled with immunoSEQ multiplex PCR; TCRdb holds only in-frame clones, not every one. The table lists 150,000 to 250,000 clones, 90% to 95% of them singletons, with 0.76% in the top ten. The source material was peripheral blood. The receptors here all came from a young man with COVID-19, enrolled during active disease. Each CDR3 is given with its conserved first and last residue. A D gene is named only where the DNA matches it firmly. Clone size, where shown, is once, few, many, or a class for clones that have expanded.

TRBV5-4	NA	NA	TRBJ1-1	CASSWIRGAGTEAFF	TGTGCCAGCAGCTGGATACGGGGGGCGGGCACTGAAGCTTTCTTT
TRBV28	NA	NA	TRBJ1-2	CASSLVTNNYGYTF	TGTGCCAGCAGTTTAGTGACAAATAACTATGGCTACACCTTC
TRBV6-5	once	TRBD1	TRBJ1-2	CASSRTGTDYGYTF	TGTGCCAGCAGTAGGACAGGGACCGACTATGGCTACACCTTC
TRBV24-1	once	TRBD2	TRBJ2-2	CATSEARGGGNTGELFF	TGTGCCACCAGTGAAGCTCGGGGCGGGGGGAACACCGGGGAGCTGTTTTTT
TRBV27	NA	TRBD1	TRBJ1-1	CASSTWTGERTEAFF	TGTGCCAGCAGTACCTGGACAGGGGAGAGGACTGAAGCTTTCTTT
TRBV5-1	NA	NA	TRBJ2-1	CASSLGASSYNEQFF	TGCGCCAGCAGCTTGGGGGCCTCCTCCTACAATGAGCAGTTCTTC
TRBV7-9	NA	NA	TRBJ2-3	CASSLRLAPDTQYF	TGTGCCAGCAGCTTACGGTTAGCTCCAGATACGCAGTATTTT
TRBV3-1/TRBV3-2	NA	NA	TRBJ2-1	CASSQVQGSYNEQFF	TGTGCCAGCAGCCAAGTTCAGGGCTCCTACAATGAGCAGTTCTTC
TRBV9	once	NA	TRBJ1-2	CASSVMAGYGYTF	TGTGCCAGCAGCGTGATGGCGGGCTATGGCTACACCTTC
TRBV6-1	NA	TRBD2	TRBJ2-1	CASSDLAGGPRNEQFF	TGTGCCAGCAGTGATCTAGCGGGGGGGCCCCGCAATGAGCAGTTCTTC
TRBV7-9	NA	TRBD1	TRBJ1-4	CASSAGTDINEKLFF	TGTGCCAGCAGCGCCGGGACAGACATAAATGAAAAACTGTTTTTT
TRBV5-1	NA	NA	TRBJ1-1	CASSLAQGHTEAFF	TGCGCCAGCAGCTTGGCTCAGGGGCACACTGAAGCTTTCTTT
TRBV6-5	NA	NA	TRBJ2-3	CASSSVDTQYF	TGTGCCAGCAGTTCTGTAGATACGCAGTATTTT
TRBV5-4	NA	NA	TRBJ1-1	CASSLSWGDTEAFF	TGTGCCAGCAGCCTTAGTTGGGGGGACACTGAAGCTTTCTTT
TRBV19	NA	NA	TRBJ1-2	CASSIRSGYTF	TGTGCCAGTAGTATCCGGAGTGGCTACACCTTC